This TCR beta chain was recovered during a study of T cell changes during pregnancy in multiple sclerosis. The V segment lost 4 bases and the J segment 5 bases; nucleotides outside the gene matches: 7. The germline gives CDR1 MGHRA, CDR2 YSYEKL. The CDR3 is made up of 15 amino acids. TCRdb's table, derived via immunoSEQ multiplex PCR, lists solely in-frame clones and lacks some. This sample has about 60,000 clones; roughly nine tenths occur once, and the top ten carry about 0.9%. This chain links TRBV4-1 with TRBJ2-5; 10 bases fit TRBD1. The specimen comprised peripheral blood, sampled before pregnancy. The TCR was taken from a female donor with multiple sclerosis, enrolled in a pregnancy study. The CDR3 spells CASSPGQGGAETQYF. For the CDR3, the DNA is TGCGCCAGCAGCCCCGGACAGGGGGGCGCGGAGACCCAGTACTTC.